This T cell receptor (beta chain) was captured by sequencing in a study of T cells in localized non-small cell lung cancer. The study, taken as a whole, reports: Sequence data derive from only one tumor region, so heterogeneity remains possible. Paired adjacent lung recovered a median around 60 of the top 100 tumor clones.

J gave up 4 bases and V 3 bases, and 4 bases lay outside the gene matches. The germline CDR1 and CDR2 sequences are SGHTA and FQGNSA. CDR3 length equals 15 residues. On this clone itself: Its antigen is unknown.

The table came from immunoSEQ multiplex PCR; TCRdb's copy has only in-frame clones and leaves some out. Of fewer than 30,000 clones listed, 90% were seen once; the top ten hold 1.1%. The rearrangement links TRBV7-2 to TRBJ1-5; 9 bases are shared with TRBD1. This specimen was peripheral blood, taken before any cancer treatment. The TCR sequence derives from a woman between 40 and 69 years old with stage I lung adenocarcinoma. CDR3 sequence reads: CASSFGTGLNQPQHF. The DNA for the CDR3 is TGTGCCAGCAGCTTCGGGACAGGGCTGAATCAGCCCCAGCATTTT. The full variable domain, completed using reference TRBV7-2 and TRBJ1-5, is GAGVSQSPSNKVTEKGKDVELRCDPISGHTALYWYRQSLGQGLEFLIYFQGNSAPDKSGLPSDRFSAERTGGSVSTLTIQRTQQEDSAVYLCASSFGTGLNQPQHFGDGTRLSIL.